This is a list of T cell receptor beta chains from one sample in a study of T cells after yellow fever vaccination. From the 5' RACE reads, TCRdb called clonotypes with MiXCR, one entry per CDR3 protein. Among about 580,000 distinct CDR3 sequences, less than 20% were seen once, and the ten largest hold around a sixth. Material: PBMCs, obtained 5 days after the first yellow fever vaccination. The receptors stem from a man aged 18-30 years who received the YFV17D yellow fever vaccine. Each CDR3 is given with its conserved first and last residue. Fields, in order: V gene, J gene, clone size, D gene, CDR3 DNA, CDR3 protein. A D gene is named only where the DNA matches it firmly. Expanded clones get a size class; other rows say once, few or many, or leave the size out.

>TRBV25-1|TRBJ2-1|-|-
TGTGCCAGCAGTGAAGGGGGTGGGGTTCGGGATGAGCAGTTCTTC
CASSEGGGVRDEQFF
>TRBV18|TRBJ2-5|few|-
TGTGCCAGCTCACCTTTGTTGCAGCGCCAAGAGACCCAGTACTTC
CASSPLLQRQETQYF
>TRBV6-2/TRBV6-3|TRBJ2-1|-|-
TGTGCCAGCAGTTACCCGAACCCCGGGACAATAAACAATGAGCAGTTCTTC
CASSYPNPGTINNEQFF
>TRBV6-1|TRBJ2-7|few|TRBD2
TGTGCCAGCAGGGCACTAGCGGGGTACGAGCAGTACTTC
CASRALAGYEQYF
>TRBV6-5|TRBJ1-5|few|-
TGTGCCAGCAGTTACCAGGACAGTAGCAATCAGCCCCAGCATTTT
CASSYQDSSNQPQHF
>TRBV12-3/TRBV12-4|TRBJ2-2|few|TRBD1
TGTGCCAGCAGTCTGGACAGGGAGAACACCGGGGAGCTGTTTTTT
CASSLDRENTGELFF
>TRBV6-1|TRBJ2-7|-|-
TGTGCCAGCAGTGTTACAGGGAAGTGGGAGCAGTACTTC
CASSVTGKWEQYF
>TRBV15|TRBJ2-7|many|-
TGTGCCACCAGCAGCAGATTAGGAGGGGCCTACGAGCAGTACTTC
CATSSRLGGAYEQYF
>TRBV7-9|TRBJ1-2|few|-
TGTGCCAGCAGCTTAGCCAGAGACAGATTCGGCTACACCTTC
CASSLARDRFGYTF
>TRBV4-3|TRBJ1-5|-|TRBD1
TGCGCCAGCAGCCAATACAGGGGTCAGCCCCAGCATTTT
CASSQYRGQPQHF
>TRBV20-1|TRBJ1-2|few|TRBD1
TGCAGTGCTAGAGATCCAGGGGGCAACTATGGCTACACCTTC
CSARDPGGNYGYTF
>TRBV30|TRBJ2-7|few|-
TGTGCCTGGAGTTCTACAGGACTTACCTACGAGCAGTACTTC
CAWSSTGLTYEQYF
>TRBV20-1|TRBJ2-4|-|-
TGCAGTGCTACGCCCCCGACGGGCGAGGCCAAAAACATTCAGTACTTC
CSATPPTGEAKNIQYF
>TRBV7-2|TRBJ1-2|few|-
TGTGCCAGCAGCATCCTGAGATATGGCTACACCTTC
CASSILRYGYTF
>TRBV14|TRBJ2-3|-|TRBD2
TGTGCCAGCAGCCAAGGGGTGAAGATTAGCGGGGCGGCAGATACGCAGTATTTT
CASSQGVKISGAADTQYF
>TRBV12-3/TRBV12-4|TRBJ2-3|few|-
TGTGCCAGCAGTTTAGACTGGGGGCAAGATACGCAGTATTTT
CASSLDWGQDTQYF
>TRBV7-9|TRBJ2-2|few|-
TGTGCCAGCAGCGCCCCCAACACCGGGGAGCTGTTTTTT
CASSAPNTGELFF
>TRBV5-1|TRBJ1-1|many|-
TGCGCCAGCAGCTTGGAAAAGAACACTGAAGCTTTCTTT
CASSLEKNTEAFF
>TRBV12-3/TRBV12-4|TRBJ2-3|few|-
TGTGCCAGCAGTTATAGACCGACTAGCACAGATACGCAGTATTTT
CASSYRPTSTDTQYF
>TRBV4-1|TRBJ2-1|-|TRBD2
TGCGCCAGCAGCCGAATTCCGGCTAGCGGGGGCGATGAGCAGTTCTTC
CASSRIPASGGDEQFF
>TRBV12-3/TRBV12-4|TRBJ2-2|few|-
TGTGCCAGCAGTTTATCCGCGAGTAGGAACACCGGGGAGCTGTTTTTT
CASSLSASRNTGELFF
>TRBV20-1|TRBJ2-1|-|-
TGCAGTGCCCCAGATCGCAGCGGTAACAATGAGCAGTTCTTC
CSAPDRSGNNEQFF
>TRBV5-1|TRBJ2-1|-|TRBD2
TGCGCCAGCAGCCCCTTAACGGGGGGGCCCTACAATGAGCAGTTCTTC
CASSPLTGGPYNEQFF
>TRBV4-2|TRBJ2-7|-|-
TGTGCCAGCAGCCAAGCGTTTGTCGGGTCTCAAAAGTGGTCCTACGAGCAGTACTTC
CASSQAFVGSQKWSYEQYF
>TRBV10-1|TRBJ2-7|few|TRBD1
TGCGCCAGCAGTGTAGCCGGGACAGGGTACGAGCAGTACTTC
CASSVAGTGYEQYF
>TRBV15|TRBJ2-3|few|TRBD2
TGTGCCACCACTCCGGGGGGTCCTAGCGGGGGGCTTACGCAGTATTTT
CATTPGGPSGGLTQYF
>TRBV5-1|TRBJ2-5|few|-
TGCGCCAGCAGCCTGGACAGCCTGGAGACCCAGTACTTC
CASSLDSLETQYF
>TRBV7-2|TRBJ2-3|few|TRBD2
TGTGCCAGCAGCTTAGTAGCGGGGGCAAGGACAGATACGCAGTATTTT
CASSLVAGARTDTQYF
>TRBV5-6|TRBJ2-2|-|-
TGTGCCAGCAGCTTGAGGTGGCCCTCGACCGGGGAGCTGTTTTTT
CASSLRWPSTGELFF
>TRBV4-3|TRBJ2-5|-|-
TGCGCCAGCAGCCAAGTTGGGGCAGAGCAAGAGACCCAGTACTTC
CASSQVGAEQETQYF